This T cell receptor beta chain is drawn from a study of blood T cells in healthy people across ages. The study's findings and limits: More naive CD4+ cells and higher diversity marked long-lived donors relative to aged donors.

Germline V CDR1 and CDR2: SGHAT, FQNNGV. The CDR3 spans 15 residues. Details on this clonotype: Its specificity is unknown. This may be a read error, as it is one base from a much larger clone.

The authors drew around 9.3 milliliters of peripheral blood from each donor. Next came a second PCR, run for about 6 to 12 cycles, which used a sample-barcoded 5' primer along with a J-beta primer mix. MiXCR was run by TCRdb on the 5' RACE reads, yielding one entry per CDR3 protein. The sample consists of some 790,000 distinct CDR3 sequences, about 28% of them appearing once. Material: blood. The chain carries TRBV11-2 and TRBJ2-7; TRBD1 matches at 7 bases. This TCR derives from a woman of 80 years or more in good health. The CDR3 bases are TGTGCCAGCAGCTTTGGTCCGGGACAGAACTACGCGCAGTACTTC. As protein: CASSFGPGQNYAQYF. The full variable domain, its missing parts supplied by reference TRBV11-2 and TRBJ2-7, is EAGVAQSPRYKIIEKRQSVAFWCNPISGHATLYWYQQILGQGPKLLIQFQNNGVVDDSQLPKDRFSAERLKGVDSTLKIQPAKLEDSAVYLCASSFGPGQNYAQYFGPGTRLTVT.